The 19 T cell receptor beta chains below were found in one sample sequenced in a study of shared clonotypes between healthy human individuals. Profiled with immunoSEQ multiplex PCR; TCRdb holds only in-frame clones, not every one. Of nearly 500,000 clones listed, around 78% are singletons. Material: PBMCs. These receptors were taken from a woman in her thirties or forties in good health. Some clones in this sample may be carry-over from other donors' samples.

This clone was seen only a few times. The V gene is TRBV9, the J gene TRBJ2-5, with TRBD1 as a possible D gene (5 bases). Trimming shortened V by 6 bases and J by 5 bases, and 20 bases separated the two germline ends. Germline values: CDR1 SGDLS, CDR2 YYNGEE. The CDR3 is 15 residues long. The CDR3 loop is CASNKIGEERETQYF. CDR3 bases: TGTGCCAGCAATAAAATAGGGGAAGAAAGGGAGACCCAGTACTTC.

The chain carries TRBV7-2 and TRBJ2-1; 15 nucleotides match TRBD2. V gave up 5 bases and J gave up 7 bases; unmatched junction bases: 3. This CDR3 has 15 amino acids. Germline V lookup: CDR1 SGHTA, CDR2 FQGNSA. CDR3 region: CASSLGTSGRNEQFF. CDR3 DNA sequence: TGTGCCAGCAGCCTCGGGACTAGCGGGAGGAATGAGCAGTTCTTC.

The chain recombines TRBV5-4 with TRBJ1-4, with D unclear. CDR3 length: 15 amino acids. V was clipped by 4 bases and J by 4 bases, with 14 bases between them. Germline lookup yields CDR1 SGHNT and CDR2 YYREEE (reference sequence). The CDR3 region has the DNA TGTGCCAGCAGCGCACGGACGGAGGGTAATGAAAAACTGTTTTTT. Protein: CASSARTEGNEKLFF.

This clone came up once. CDR3 in DNA: TGTGCCAGCAGTTACCTTGGTCCCCTCGCTGAAGCTTTCTTT. As protein: CASSYLGPLAEAFF. The V call is TRBV6-5, the J call TRBJ1-1; D is undetermined. CDR1 and CDR2 from the germline V gene are MNHEY and SVGAGI. CDR3 length: 14 residues. Trimming took off 2 bases at V and 6 bases at J, with 13 bases between the two ends.

V gene TRBV28 combines with J gene TRBJ1-1; the D gene is possibly TRBD1 (6 bases). The CDR3 covers 16 residues. The V and J ends lost 1 base and 3 bases respectively, with 15 bases between them. The germline V gene has CDR1 MDHEN and CDR2 SYDVKM. The DNA for the CDR3 is TGTGCCAGCAGTTTATTCAGGGGAATGGGGGACACTGAAGCTTTCTTT. The encoded protein is CASSLFRGMGDTEAFF.

This clone has just one count. V and J are TRBV28 and TRBJ1-5; D might be TRBD1 (5 bases). Germline CDR1 MDHEN, CDR2 SYDVKM. This CDR3 region has 17 residues. V lost 4 bases to trimming and J lost 0 bases, with 16 bases between them. In DNA, the CDR3 is TGTGCCAGCAGTTCGCAGTGGGGGGGAAATAGCAATCAGCCCCAGCATTTT. The encoded protein is CASSSQWGGNSNQPQHF.

This clone was observed a few times. The chain recombines TRBV5-1 with TRBJ1-1; D is perhaps TRBD1 (6 bases). Germline V gives CDR1 SGHRS, CDR2 YFSETQ. The CDR3 runs to 17 residues. Trimming removed 0 bases at V and 0 bases at J, with 15 bases between. The CDR3 reads CASSLVGTGGLNTEAFF. Written as DNA, the CDR3 is TGCGCCAGCAGCTTGGTGGGGACGGGGGGCTTGAACACTGAAGCTTTCTTT.

The CDR3 loop reads CASSIQGAYNEQFF. Here the CDR3 DNA reads TGTGCCAGTAGTATCCAGGGGGCCTACAATGAGCAGTTCTTC. The gene calls are TRBV19 and TRBJ2-1; 7 nucleotides align to TRBD1. This CDR3 has 14 amino acids. Germline V gives CDR1 LNHDA, CDR2 SQIVND (reference sequence). Trimming took 3 bases from V and 2 from J; bases not matched to a gene: 1.

This chain links TRBV27 with TRBJ2-3; D is perhaps TRBD2 (5 bases). This CDR3 is built from 17 residues. V shed 5 bases and J shed 0 bases, with 18 bases lying between them. Germline V gives CDR1 MNHEY, CDR2 SMNVEV (reference sequence). The CDR3 is CASSPRFDYSSTDTQYF. The CDR3, as DNA: TGTGCCAGCAGTCCCAGATTCGACTATTCTAGCACAGATACGCAGTATTTT.

The chain links TRBV14 to TRBJ2-5, with 12 nucleotides matching TRBD2. The CDR3 contains 16 residues. The ends lost 2 bases at V and 2 bases at J; junction bases unmatched: 3. Germline CDR1 is SGHDN and CDR2 is FVKESK. CDR3 amino acids: CASSQFLAGGQETQYF. The DNA for the CDR3 is TGTGCCAGCAGCCAATTCCTAGCGGGAGGGCAAGAGACCCAGTACTTC.

The chain carries TRBV28 and TRBJ2-7; TRBD1 is a possible D gene (6 bases). This CDR3 has 15 residues. Trimming shortened V by 5 bases and J by 4 bases, and 18 bases separated the two germline ends. The germline gives CDR1 MDHEN, CDR2 SYDVKM. The CDR3 DNA follows: TGTGCCAGCAGTGACCCCCCGGGACACAATTACGAGCAGTACTTC. Its translation is CASSDPPGHNYEQYF.

The CDR3 nucleotides read TGTGCCAGCAGCCTTGACAGGGGTAGCTCCTACAATGAGCAGTTCTTC. This codes for CASSLDRGSSYNEQFF. The chain links TRBV7-9 to TRBJ2-1; 8 bases fit TRBD1. Germline trimming cut 5 bases from V and 0 bases from J; bases unmatched to any gene: 6. From germline, CDR1 is SEHNR and CDR2 FQNEAQ (reference sequence). CDR3 length: 16 amino acids.

This clone was recorded a few times. This chain uses TRBV28 with TRBJ1-2, with 7 bases matching TRBD1. The V and J ends lost 3 bases and 7 bases, in that order; junction bases with no gene match: 11. This CDR3 spans 15 amino acids. Looked up from germline, CDR1 is MDHEN and CDR2 is SYDVKM. In DNA form, the CDR3 reads TGTGCCAGCAGTTTTTTGTCCCAGGGGGGCGGTGGCTACACCTTC. It codes for CASSFLSQGGGGYTF.

Of note for this clone: Other nucleotide sequences in the sample specify the same CDR3. The chain couples TRBV27 to TRBJ2-7; TRBD1 matches at 9 bases. Germline V CDR1 and CDR2: MNHEY, SMNVEV (reference sequence). The CDR3 runs to 14 residues. After removal of 3 bases from V and 3 bases from J, the junction contained 3 bases not matched to a gene. CDR3 in DNA: TGTGCCAGCAGTTTCGGGACAGGGCGCTACGAGCAGTACTTC. Its translation: CASSFGTGRYEQYF.

This clone was detected only once. This rearrangement joins TRBV30 to TRBJ1-1; D might be TRBD1 (5 bases). Germline values: CDR1 GTSNPN, CDR2 SVGIG (reference sequence). The CDR3 has 14 amino acids. V lost 7 bases and J lost 1, with 16 bases in between. The CDR3 is CAFLKGPKNTEAFF. As DNA, the CDR3 is TGTGCCTTCCTAAAGGGACCGAAGAACACTGAAGCTTTCTTT.

CDR3 DNA sequence: TGTGCCAGTAGTCTATACCCCGGGACCACCTGGGAGCAGTACTTC. It specifies CASSLYPGTTWEQYF. The chain has TRBV19 and TRBJ2-7, with D possibly called TRBD1 or TRBD2 (5 bases each). CDR3 size: 15 residues. The V gene lost 5 bases and the J gene lost 7 bases, with 21 bases spanning the gap. Looked up from germline, CDR1 is LNHDA and CDR2 is SQIVND (reference sequence).

The rearrangement joins TRBV2 to TRBJ1-3; possibly TRBD1 for D (5 bases). Germline V gene data show CDR1 as SNHLY and CDR2 as FYNNEI. The CDR3 has 15 residues. The V end was cut by 2 bases, the J end by 2 bases, with 10 bases between. The CDR3 protein is CASSEPGLAGNTIYF. In DNA, the CDR3 is TGTGCCAGCAGTGAACCAGGGCTGGCTGGAAACACCATATATTTT. Full variable domain (missing parts from reference TRBV2 and TRBJ1-3): EPEVTQTPSHQVTQMGQEVILRCVPISNHLYFYWYRQILGQKVEFLVSFYNNEISEKSEIFDDQFSVERPDGSNFTLKIRSTKLEDSAMYFCASSEPGLAGNTIYFGEGSWLTVV.

V is TRBV11-2 and J is TRBJ2-7; TRBD2 agrees at 7 bases. The CDR3 sequence is 17 residues long. Trimming removed 5 bases from V and 3 bases from J; junction bases left unmatched: 16. CDR1 and CDR2 from the germline V gene are SGHAT and FQNNGV. The DNA for the CDR3 is TGTGCCAGCAGCCCCCTGGTAGCGGGCGGCTGGGTCTACGAGCAGTACTTC. This encodes CASSPLVAGGWVYEQYF.

This chain uses TRBV19 with TRBJ2-2; TRBD1 agrees at 8 bases. Looked up from germline, CDR1 is LNHDA and CDR2 is SQIVND (reference sequence). The ends lost 7 bases at V and 4 bases at J; junction bases unmatched: 8. This CDR3 region has 15 residues. The CDR3 DNA reads as TGTGCCAGTAAAGGCAGGGGGCGCTTCACCGGGGAGCTGTTTTTT. Encoded protein: CASKGRGRFTGELFF.